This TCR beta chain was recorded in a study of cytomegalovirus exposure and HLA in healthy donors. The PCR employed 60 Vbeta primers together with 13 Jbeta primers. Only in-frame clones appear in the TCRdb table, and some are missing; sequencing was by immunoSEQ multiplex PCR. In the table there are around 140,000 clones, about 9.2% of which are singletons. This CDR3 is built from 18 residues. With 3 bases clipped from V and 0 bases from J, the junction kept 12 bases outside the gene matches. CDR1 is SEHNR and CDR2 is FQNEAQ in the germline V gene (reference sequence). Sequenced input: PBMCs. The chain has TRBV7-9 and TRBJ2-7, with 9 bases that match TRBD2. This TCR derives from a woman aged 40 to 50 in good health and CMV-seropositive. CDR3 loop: CASSLWSVAGDHSYEQYF. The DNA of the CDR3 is TGTGCCAGCAGCTTGTGGAGTGTAGCGGGGGACCACTCCTACGAGCAGTACTTC.